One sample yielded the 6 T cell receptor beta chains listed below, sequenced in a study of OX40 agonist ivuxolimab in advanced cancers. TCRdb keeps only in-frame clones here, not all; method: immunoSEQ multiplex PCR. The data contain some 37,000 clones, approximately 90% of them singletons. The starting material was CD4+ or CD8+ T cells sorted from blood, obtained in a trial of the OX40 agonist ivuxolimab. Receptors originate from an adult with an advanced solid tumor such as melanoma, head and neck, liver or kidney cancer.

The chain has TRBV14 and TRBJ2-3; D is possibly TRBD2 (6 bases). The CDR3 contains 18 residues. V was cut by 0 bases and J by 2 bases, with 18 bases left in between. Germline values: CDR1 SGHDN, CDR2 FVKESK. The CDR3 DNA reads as TGTGCCAGCAGCCAAGAAGAAGAGGGAGCGGGCTTCACAGATACGCAGTATTTT. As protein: CASSQEEEGAGFTDTQYF.

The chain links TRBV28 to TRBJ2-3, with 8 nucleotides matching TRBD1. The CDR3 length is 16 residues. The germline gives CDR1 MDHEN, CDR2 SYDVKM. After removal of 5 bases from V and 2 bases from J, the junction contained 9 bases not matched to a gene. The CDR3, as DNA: TGTGCCAGCAGTCCACGACAGGGGTGGAACACAGATACGCAGTATTTT. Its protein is CASSPRQGWNTDTQYF.

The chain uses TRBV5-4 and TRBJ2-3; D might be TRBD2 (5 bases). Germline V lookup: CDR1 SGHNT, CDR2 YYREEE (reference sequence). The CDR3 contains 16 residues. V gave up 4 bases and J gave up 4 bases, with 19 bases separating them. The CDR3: CASSLKTPRAADTQYF. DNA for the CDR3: TGTGCCAGCAGCCTTAAAACACCCCGAGCGGCAGATACGCAGTATTTT.

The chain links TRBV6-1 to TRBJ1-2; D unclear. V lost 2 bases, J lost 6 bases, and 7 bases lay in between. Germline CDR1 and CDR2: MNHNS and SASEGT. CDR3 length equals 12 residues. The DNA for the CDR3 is TGTGCCAGCAGTGAATTGGATAATGGCTACACCTTC. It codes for CASSELDNGYTF.

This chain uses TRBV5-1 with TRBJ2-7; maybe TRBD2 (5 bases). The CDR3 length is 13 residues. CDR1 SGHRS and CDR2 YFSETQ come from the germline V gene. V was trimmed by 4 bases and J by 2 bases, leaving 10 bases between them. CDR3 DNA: TGCGCCAGCAGCCTAAGCGGACCCTACGAGCAGTACTTC. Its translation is CASSLSGPYEQYF.

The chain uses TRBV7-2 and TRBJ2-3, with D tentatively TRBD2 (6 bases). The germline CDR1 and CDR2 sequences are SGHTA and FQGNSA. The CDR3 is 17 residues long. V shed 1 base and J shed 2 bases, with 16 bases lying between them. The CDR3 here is CASSLEAGSTHTDTQYF. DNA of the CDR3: TGTGCCAGCAGCTTAGAGGCGGGATCCACCCACACAGATACGCAGTATTTT.